The clone carrying this TCR beta chain was seen repeatedly, ten times or more. The source of the sample is a study of T-cell reconstitution after alpha-beta-depleted transplantation in children. The TCRbeta library was prepared with unique molecular identifiers. A single record per CDR3 protein comes from TCRdb applying MiXCR to the PCR reads. Of more than 150,000 distinct CDR3 sequences detected, roughly 15% appear once; the ten largest clones hold roughly 13%. Germline V CDR1 and CDR2: MGHDK, SYGVNS. The CDR3 is made up of 13 amino acids. V lost 5 bases, J lost 4 bases, and 8 bases lay in between. This rearrangement joins TRBV25-1 to TRBJ2-2; D remains ambiguous. The source was PBMCs from the stem cell graft donor, collected from the stem cell graft. This sequence was found in a human donor who donated a stem cell graft to a child with acute lymphoblastic leukemia. CDR3 DNA: TGTGCCAGCAGTCAGCGACGCACCGGGGAGCTGTTTTTT. The encoded protein is CASSQRRTGELFF.